The rows below give T cell receptor beta chains drawn from one sample of a study of T-cell reconstitution after alpha-beta-depleted transplantation in children. Each CDR3 protein is one row after TCRdb ran MiXCR on the PCR reads. This table holds about 340,000 distinct CDR3 sequences, around 15% found once. This specimen consisted of PBMCs, mostly from graft donor cells, obtained 360 days after TCRalphabeta/CD19-depleted stem cell transplant. The source of these receptors is a male patient between 2 and 10 years old who had a stem cell transplant for acute lymphoblastic leukemia, so the T cells may come from the graft donor. Both conserved end residues are part of each CDR3. Each record gives: J gene, V gene, CDR3 protein.

TRBJ2-7 | TRBV12-3/TRBV12-4 | CASSTLTSGSDEQYF
TRBJ2-4 | TRBV19 | CASSRTGGRIQYF
TRBJ2-7 | TRBV12-3/TRBV12-4 | CASSHTSAPSYEQYF
TRBJ2-5 | TRBV30 | CAWSPTGLQETQYF
TRBJ2-5 | TRBV5-6 | CASSQGTEETQYF
TRBJ2-1 | TRBV12-3/TRBV12-4 | CASSFLARSTFF
TRBJ2-5 | TRBV10-3 | CAISEVVGAETQYF
TRBJ2-7 | TRBV6-5 | CASSSRRYEQYF
TRBJ2-3 | TRBV28 | CASNLAGLAVVTQYF
TRBJ1-1 | TRBV2 | CASSVSPDPPGDTEAFF